The entry below gives a single T cell receptor beta chain sequence along with its context. Its antigen is not known. The sample comes from a study of T-cell reconstitution after alpha-beta-depleted transplantation in children. Study-level findings and limits: As was reported, about two months after transplant, alpha-beta T cells came from several hundred expanded graft clones.

A TCRbeta library incorporating unique molecular identifiers was prepared. TCRdb redid the calling of the PCR reads with MiXCR, one entry per CDR3 protein. The sample lists around 50,000 distinct CDR3 sequences, about 50% seen once, with 35% to 40% in the top ten. This CDR3 has 13 residues. The V end lost 4 bases, the J end lost 0 bases, and 7 bases lay between the germline ends. Germline loops: CDR1 SQVTM, CDR2 ANQGSEA. The genes are TRBV29-1 and TRBJ1-3, with D perhaps matching TRBD1 (5 bases). This receptor was identified in a boy in the first two years of life with SCID, due to receive a stem cell transplant. The starting material was peripheral blood, obtained before TCRalphabeta/CD19-depleted stem cell transplant. The CDR3 nucleotides are TGCAGCGTTGGGGGGAGCTCTGGAAACACCATATATTTT. Its translation is CSVGGSSGNTIYF.